The present entry profiles one T cell receptor beta chain with its context. Distinct nucleotide sequences in the sample also encode this CDR3. PCR amplification relied on 60 Vbeta primers (plus 13 Jbeta primers). Original processing methods: Tens of millions of unique TCR beta chains, 8.5 million to 14 million shared, were counted in a later analysis. The protocol was immunoSEQ multiplex PCR, while the TCRdb copy is restricted to in-frame clones and leaves out a portion. Clone size and V and J calls were adopted from that table, with D and trimming inferred from the DNA. This table holds 180,000 or so clones, approximately 80% found once. The sample is drawn from a study of cytomegalovirus exposure and HLA in healthy donors. Trimming stripped 2 bases from V and 6 bases from J, with 6 bases between. Germline V gene data show CDR1 as KGHSH and CDR2 as LQKENI. The CDR3 runs 12 residues.

The chain uses TRBV18 and TRBJ2-3; TRBD2 might be the D (5 bases). The sample was PBMCs. This receptor was identified in a female donor in good health and CMV-seronegative. CDR3 sequence: CASSPAGDTQYF. The CDR3 DNA reads TGTGCCAGCTCACCAGCGGGTGATACGCAGTATTTT.